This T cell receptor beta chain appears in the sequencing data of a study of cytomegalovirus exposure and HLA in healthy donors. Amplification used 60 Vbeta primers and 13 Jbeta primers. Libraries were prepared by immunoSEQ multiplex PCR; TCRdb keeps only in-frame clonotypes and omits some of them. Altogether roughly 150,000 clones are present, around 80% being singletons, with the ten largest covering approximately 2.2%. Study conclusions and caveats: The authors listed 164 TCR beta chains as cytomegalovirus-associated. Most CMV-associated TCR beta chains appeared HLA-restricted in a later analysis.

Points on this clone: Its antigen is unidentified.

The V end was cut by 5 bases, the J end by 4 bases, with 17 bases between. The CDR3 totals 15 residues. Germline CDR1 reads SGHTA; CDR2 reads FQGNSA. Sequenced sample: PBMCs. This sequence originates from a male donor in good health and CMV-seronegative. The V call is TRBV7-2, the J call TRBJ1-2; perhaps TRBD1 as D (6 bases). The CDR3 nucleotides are TGTGCCAGCAGCCGAACGGGACAACGAGTCTATGGCTACACCTTC. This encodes CASSRTGQRVYGYTF.